The sequence of this T cell receptor (beta chain) was determined in a study of CD8+CD57+ T cells in acquired aplastic anemia. Genomic DNA constituted the template upon which TCR beta VDJ and CDR3 profiling was performed. MiXCR, applied by TCRdb to the reads, yields one record per CDR3 protein. The sample consists of about 190,000 distinct CDR3 sequences, roughly 56% of them appearing once. The clonotype originates from a human donor in good health, serving as a control. Specimen: sorted CD4+, CD8+, or CD8+CD57+ T cells (not recorded which) from PBMCs.

The CDR3, as DNA: TGTGCCAGCAGCCAAGTAGGGGGAGCGGCTATGAACACTGAAGCTTTCTTT. Its protein is CASSQVGGAAMNTEAFF. This chain connects TRBV7-9 to TRBJ1-1; a weak D match, TRBD1 (6 bases). This CDR3 contains 17 residues. Germline CDR1 SEHNR, CDR2 FQNEAQ (reference sequence). Trimming stripped 5 bases from V and 0 bases from J, with 19 bases between. The full variable domain, completed using reference TRBV7-9 and TRBJ1-1, is DTGVSQNPRHKITKRGQNVTFRCDPISEHNRLYWYRQTLGQGPEFLTYFQNEAQLEKSRLLSDRFSAERPKGSFSTLEIQRTEQGDSAMYLCASSQVGGAAMNTEAFFGQGTRLTVV.